This TCR beta chain was sequenced in a study of STAT5B mutations in CD4+ large granular lymphocyte leukemia. Study-wide results and limits: Higher CD4+ than CD8+ T-LGLL clonality might reflect small sample size.

Control samples were healthy donors' buffy coats. Turning to this clone: The target antigen is unknown.

Sequencing was at survey level. Authors' methods: The detection floor for productive clonotype frequency was 2.59 x 10-5. Clones were read by immunoSEQ multiplex PCR, and TCRdb kept only the in-frame ones, dropping some. V and J calls plus clone size are reproduced from that table; the DNA served to infer D and trimming. The sample carries some 35,000 clones, 69% recorded once. The CDR3 consists of 16 residues. Germline V CDR1 and CDR2: KGHSH, LQKENI. Trimming took 6 bases from V and 4 from J; bases not matched to a gene: 7. The rearrangement links TRBV18 to TRBJ2-1, with TRBD2 identical over 12 bases. This receptor was taken from a human donor in good health. Sequencing was done on a sample of CD4+ T cells from blood buffy coats. CDR3 region: CASSPSLAGGYNEQFF. The CDR3 region has the DNA TGTGCCAGCTCGCCCTCACTAGCGGGGGGTTACAATGAGCAGTTCTTC.